This paragraph covers one TCR beta chain sequence. The CDR3 is 14 residues long. Trimming removed 0 bases at V and 18 bases at J, with 18 bases between. Looked up from germline, CDR1 is LGHDT and CDR2 is YNNKEL (reference sequence). A sample-barcoded 5' primer and a J-beta primer mix were used in a second PCR of about 6 to 11 cycles. TCRdb fed the 5' RACE reads into MiXCR, producing one record per CDR3 protein. The data contain about 930,000 distinct CDR3 sequences, around 29% of them singletons. The source of the sample is a study of blood T cells in healthy people across ages. Overall study context: Using template switching, researchers captured about one barcoded beta molecule for each two T cells.

These same records also appear under a second study, on T cells of mothers and their children.

The sequence came from a woman in her thirties or forties in good health. The V and J genes are TRBV3-1 and TRBJ2-6; D may be TRBD2 (5 bases). Sequencing input: blood. CDR3 nucleotides: TGTGCCAGCAGCCAAGATGGCGGGTCTAGGCCCGCGACTTTC. Protein: CASSQDGGSRPATF.